The 3 T cell receptor beta chains reported below all come from one sample, sequenced in a study of blood T cell repertoires in COVID-19. The table came from immunoSEQ multiplex PCR; TCRdb's copy has only in-frame clones and leaves some out. The repertoire holds about 250,000 clones, with 84% as singletons. The sample consisted of peripheral blood. The receptors stem from a woman between 35 and 50 years old who had recovered from COVID-19.

The chain is built from TRBV28 and TRBJ2-5, with 15 bases identical to TRBD2. Per the germline V gene, CDR1 is MDHEN and CDR2 is SYDVKM. J lost 2 bases, V lost 3 bases, and 7 bases had no gene match. The CDR3 length is 18 residues. CDR3 nucleotides: TGTGCCAGCAGTTTTTCCCCGGGACTAGCGGGGGGTCAAGAGACCCAGTACTTC. Translated, it gives CASSFSPGLAGGQETQYF. The full variable domain, its missing parts supplied by reference TRBV28 and TRBJ2-5, is DVKVTQSSRYLVKRTGEKVFLECVQDMDHENMFWYRQDPGLGLRLIYFSYDVKMKEKGDIPEGYSVSREKKERFSLILESASTNQTSMYLCASSFSPGLAGGQETQYFGPGTRLLVL.

V gene TRBV4-2 combines with J gene TRBJ2-1; D is possibly TRBD2 (6 bases). The CDR3 loop spans 17 amino acids. V was shortened by 1 base and J by 1 base, with 14 bases between the two germline ends. Looked up from germline, CDR1 is LGHNA and CDR2 is YNFKEQ. The CDR3 sequence: CASSQALLAVSYNEQFF. The CDR3 nucleotides are TGTGCCAGCAGCCAAGCTTTACTAGCAGTGTCCTACAATGAGCAGTTCTTC.

The J gene is TRBJ1-2, the V gene TRBV3-1 (or the pseudogene TRBV3-2); 7 bases are shared with TRBD1. The CDR3 totals 14 residues. The germline CDR1 and CDR2 sequences are LGHDT and YNNKEL (reference sequence). Trimming at V came to 4 bases and at J to 7 bases, leaving 9 bases not matched to a gene. The CDR3 loop reads CASSLLEGAFGYTF. CDR3 bases: TGTGCCAGCAGCCTCTTGGAGGGGGCATTTGGCTACACCTTC.